The 24 T cell receptor beta chains listed next were all sequenced from one sample in a study of blood T cell repertoires in COVID-19. Only in-frame clones appear in the TCRdb table, and some are missing; sequencing was by immunoSEQ multiplex PCR. The data show about 150,000 clones, around 90% seen once. Material: peripheral blood. All receptors come from a woman in her sixties or seventies with active or convalescent COVID-19.

The chain combines TRBV12-5 with TRBJ2-7; a weak D match, TRBD2 (6 bases). The V end was cut by 5 bases, the J end by 2 bases, with 13 bases between. CDR3 length equals 14 residues. Germline assignment: CDR1 LGHNT and CDR2 FRNRAP. The CDR3 sequence is CASGPGTGTYEQYF. DNA of the CDR3: TGTGCTAGTGGTCCGGGGACTGGTACCTACGAGCAGTACTTC.

This sequence joins TRBV6-5 and TRBJ1-1; perhaps TRBD1 as D (5 bases). CDR3 size: 15 residues. Germline lookup yields CDR1 MNHEY and CDR2 SVGAGI. The V and J ends lost 5 bases and 5 bases respectively, with 18 bases between them. CDR3 protein: CASSLTQGSWTEAFF. In DNA, the CDR3 is TGTGCCAGCAGTCTCACGCAGGGTTCTTGGACTGAAGCTTTCTTT.

The DNA for the CDR3 is TGTGCCAGCAGCTTGCAACAAGAGACCCAGTACTTC. Its translation: CASSLQQETQYF. V gene TRBV5-5 combines with J gene TRBJ2-5; D is unclear. Deletions cut 1 base from V and 2 bases from J, with 3 bases between. CDR3 size: 12 residues. Germline V gene lookup returns CDR1 SGHKS and CDR2 YYEKEE (reference sequence).

This chain connects TRBV4-1 to TRBJ1-1, with D unresolved. Germline CDR1 and CDR2: MGHRA and YSYEKL. Trimming shortened V by 3 bases and J by 1 base, and 15 bases separated the two germline ends. The CDR3 spans 16 residues. The CDR3 loop is CASSQASSNWNTEAFF. CDR3 nucleotides: TGCGCCAGCAGCCAGGCTTCTAGTAATTGGAACACTGAAGCTTTCTTT.

V is TRBV9 and J is TRBJ2-7; D possibly corresponds to TRBD1 (5 bases). This CDR3 comprises 14 residues. The germline CDR1 and CDR2 sequences are SGDLS and YYNGEE. V lost 1 base to trimming and J lost 0 bases, with 8 bases between them. DNA for the CDR3: TGTGCCAGCAGCGTAACAGGCAACTCCTACGAGCAGTACTTC. Protein: CASSVTGNSYEQYF.

The gene calls are TRBV29-1 and TRBJ1-2, with a possible D match to TRBD1 (5 bases). The V end was cut by 0 bases, the J end by 4 bases, with 12 bases between. CDR3 size: 14 residues. From germline, CDR1 is SQVTM and CDR2 ANQGSEA. CDR3: CSVEERGNGYGYTF. The CDR3 region has the DNA TGCAGCGTTGAAGAAAGGGGCAATGGCTATGGCTACACCTTC.

The chain combines TRBV18 with TRBJ1-2, with 9 bases identical to TRBD1. CDR3 length equals 12 residues. CDR1 and CDR2 from the germline V gene are KGHSH and LQKENI. V gave up 6 bases and J gave up 8 bases; unmatched junction bases: 4. CDR3 nucleotide sequence: TGTGCCAGCTCCACAGGGGGCGCAGGCTACACCTTC. It yields the protein CASSTGGAGYTF.

The chain employs TRBV11-1 and TRBJ2-2, with 8 bases fitting TRBD2. The CDR3 loop spans 16 amino acids. The V segment lost 5 bases and the J segment 5 bases; nucleotides outside the gene matches: 10. CDR1 is SGHAT and CDR2 is FQDESV in the germline V gene (reference sequence). Here the CDR3 reads CASSVLAGPWTGELFF. The CDR3 DNA reads TGTGCCAGCAGCGTTTTAGCGGGGCCATGGACCGGGGAGCTGTTTTTT.

The chain couples TRBV18 to TRBJ2-7; 9 positions agree with TRBD2. This CDR3 spans 15 amino acids. V was pared by 1 base and J by 0 bases, with 1 base of the junction left unmatched. Germline V gene sequence: CDR1 KGHSH, CDR2 LQKENI. CDR3 sequence reads: CASSPLAGASYEQYF. CDR3 in DNA: TGTGCCAGCTCACCACTAGCGGGGGCCTCCTACGAGCAGTACTTC.

The J gene is TRBJ1-6, the V gene TRBV2; 8 nucleotides match TRBD1. There are 14 residues in the CDR3. Germline trimming cut 4 bases from V and 10 bases from J; bases unmatched to any gene: 6. Germline V gene data show CDR1 as SNHLY and CDR2 as FYNNEI. The CDR3 DNA sequence: TGTGCCAGCAGTGCCAGGGGGCAAGGGTCACCCCTCCACTTT. Protein: CASSARGQGSPLHF.

The gene calls are TRBV6-2 or TRBV6-3 and TRBJ2-1; the match to TRBD1 covers 8 bases. The CDR3 spans 16 residues. V shed 5 bases and J 7 bases; nucleotides not matched to a gene: 13. Germline values: CDR1 MNHEY, CDR2 SVGEGT. Written as DNA, the CDR3 is TGTGCCAGCAGTAGACAGGGGCCTCCGGACGGGAATGAGCAGTTCTTC. This codes for CASSRQGPPDGNEQFF.

This chain connects TRBV27 to TRBJ2-5; tentatively, D is TRBD2 (6 bases). V was cut by 8 bases and J by 1 base, with 8 bases left in between. The CDR3 is 12 residues long. Germline V gene sequence: CDR1 MNHEY, CDR2 SMNVEV (reference sequence). For the CDR3, the DNA is TGTGCCAGCCGGCGGGGCCAAGAGACCCAGTACTTC. It is translated as CASRRGQETQYF.

The V call is TRBV7-9, the J call TRBJ2-7; TRBD1 matches 8 bases. V shed 5 bases and J 6 bases; nucleotides not matched to a gene: 3. CDR3 length: 12 amino acids. In germline, CDR1 is SEHNR, CDR2 FQNEAQ (reference sequence). The CDR3 DNA reads as TGTGCCAGCAGCGTACAGGGGGGCGAGCAGTACTTC. The encoded protein is CASSVQGGEQYF.

The chain joins TRBV14 to TRBJ1-3; the D is unclear. The germline V gene encodes CDR1 SGHDN and CDR2 FVKESK. This CDR3 comprises 11 residues. V was shortened by 4 bases and J by 8 bases, with 6 bases between the two germline ends. CDR3 amino acids: CASSLRDTIYF. DNA for the CDR3: TGTGCCAGCAGCCTGAGGGACACCATATATTTT.

The genes are TRBV27 and TRBJ2-7; 7 nucleotides match TRBD1. V lost 6 bases, J lost 0 bases, and 5 bases stayed unmatched. CDR3 length equals 14 residues. Germline-derived CDR1 and CDR2 are MNHEY and SMNVEV (reference sequence). This chain's CDR3 is CASRIDRDSYEQYF. CDR3 nucleotide sequence: TGTGCCAGCAGAATTGACAGGGACTCCTACGAGCAGTACTTC.

This chain uses TRBV12-2 with TRBJ1-5; the table's D call, TRBD1, has no DNA check behind it. TRBV12-2 corresponds to a pseudogene. The CDR3 totals 15 residues. The CDR3 coding sequence is TGTGCAAGTCGCATAGGACCTCAGGGATTCCAGCCCCAGCATTTT. As protein: CASRIGPQGFQPQHF.

This clone occurred a few times. V is TRBV3-1 (or the pseudogene TRBV3-2) and J is TRBJ2-7; tentatively, D is TRBD1 (5 bases). Germline V gene sequence: CDR1 LGHDT, CDR2 YNNKEL (reference sequence). V was cut by 5 bases and J by 2 bases, with 16 bases left in between. The CDR3 runs 15 residues. CDR3 protein: CASSCVDSTPYEQYF. CDR3 coding DNA: TGTGCCAGCAGCTGCGTAGACAGCACTCCCTACGAGCAGTACTTC.

This clone was counted a single time. The CDR3: CASSQTGAGNTIYF. Written as DNA, the CDR3 is TGTGCCAGCTCACAGACAGGAGCTGGAAACACCATATATTTT. This chain links TRBV18 with TRBJ1-3, with D perhaps matching TRBD1 (6 bases). Trimming stripped 4 bases from V and 2 bases from J, with 9 bases between. Germline V lookup: CDR1 KGHSH, CDR2 LQKENI. The CDR3 extends over 14 amino acids.

V and J are TRBV7-9 and TRBJ2-1; 12 bases agree with TRBD2. This CDR3 has 16 residues. The junction had 8 bases not matched to a gene; V was cut back by 5 bases and J by 6 bases. Germline V gene lookup returns CDR1 SEHNR and CDR2 FQNEAQ (reference sequence). CDR3 coding DNA: TGTGCCAGCAGCCCTGTTGCTAGCGGGGGGGCCAATGAGCAGTTCTTC. This translates into CASSPVASGGANEQFF.

The gene calls are TRBV11-2 and TRBJ1-6; maybe TRBD1 (5 bases). CDR1 and CDR2 (germline): SGHAT, FQNNGV. The V end was cut by 0 bases, the J end by 10 bases, with 13 bases between. The CDR3 runs 15 residues. The CDR3 is CASSLDQGGSSPLHF. The CDR3 bases are TGTGCCAGCAGCTTAGATCAGGGAGGGAGCTCACCCCTCCACTTT.

This CDR3 is CASSDRRNTEAFF. CDR3 nucleotide sequence: TGCGCCAGCAGCGATCGGAGGAACACTGAAGCTTTCTTT. The chain has TRBV4-1 and TRBJ1-1; D is unresolved. The CDR3 totals 13 residues. Trimming pared 5 bases from V and 1 base from J, leaving 8 bases between. From germline, CDR1 is MGHRA and CDR2 YSYEKL.

This clone was seen only once. CDR3 bases: TGTGCCAGCACCCGGACTCTGAACACTGAAGCTTTCTTT. It codes for CASTRTLNTEAFF. The J gene is TRBJ1-1, the V gene TRBV12-3 or TRBV12-4; D not certain. The length of the CDR3 is 13 residues. V was trimmed by 7 bases and J by 0 bases, leaving 9 bases between them.

The chain carries TRBV19 and TRBJ2-7; 7 positions agree with TRBD2. CDR3 size: 13 residues. Germline V gene data show CDR1 as LNHDA and CDR2 as SQIVND (reference sequence). With V trimmed by 4 bases and J by 9 bases, 9 bases remained unmatched. Here the CDR3 DNA reads TGTGCCAGTAGTAGAGTTCTAGCGGAGAGGCAGTACTTC. Translation gives CASSRVLAERQYF.

V is TRBV19 and J is TRBJ1-3; TRBD1 agrees at 7 bases. Germline V gene data show CDR1 as LNHDA and CDR2 as SQIVND (reference sequence). V trimming: 5 bases; J trimming: 1 base; junction bases outside the gene matches: 5. The CDR3 sequence is 15 residues long. The CDR3 reads CASSGRGISGNTIYF. The CDR3, as DNA: TGTGCCAGTAGTGGCAGGGGGATATCTGGAAACACCATATATTTT.